This T cell receptor beta chain was recorded in a study of blood T cells in healthy people across ages. The CDR3 length is 13 residues. Per the germline V gene, CDR1 is MNHEY and CDR2 is SMNVEV (reference sequence). Study outcomes and limitations: Older age coincided with a roughly linear decline in TCR beta diversity per million T cells. CMV status of donors was unknown, possibly confounding expanded clonotype changes.

A remark on this clonotype: Antigen: not known.

Each sample had at least 6 million PBMCs isolated. For the second PCR, which ran for about 7 to 11 cycles, a sample-barcoded 5' primer and a J-beta primer mix were used. All samples yielded 2.5 million or more CDR3-containing paired-end reads. TCRdb redid the calling of the 5' RACE reads with MiXCR, one entry per CDR3 protein. The sample holds roughly 2 million distinct CDR3 sequences; about 50% are singletons and the top ten take about 2.1%. The receptor was isolated from a woman between 40 and 50 years old in good health. The specimen sequenced was blood. This chain links TRBV27 with TRBJ2-4; D is undetermined. The assigned J gene may be wrong: the sequence end matches TRBJ2-7 better. The CDR3 nucleotides are TGTGCCAGCAGCCCCCCATACGCCTACGAGCAGTACTTC. Translated, it gives CASSPPYAYEQYF.